Below, one TCR beta chain is given with its context. Antigen unknown. Produced via immunoSEQ multiplex PCR; TCRdb's table is partial and in-frame only. The sample shows about 150,000 clones, roughly nine tenths of them seen only once. This sample was included in a study of T cell responses to AZD1222 COVID-19 vaccine. General study findings and limits: Seropositive AZD1222 recipients at baseline numbered only six or seven. After the peak T cell response, and only then, were repertoires sampled.

V was clipped by 6 bases and J by 5 bases, with 13 bases between them. The CDR3 is 13 residues long. The sequence was collected from an adult who received the AZD1222 COVID-19 vaccine. The chain couples TRBV12-3 or TRBV12-4 to TRBJ2-5; D may be TRBD2 (6 bases). The specimen comprised peripheral blood, sampled 28 days after the second AZD1222 dose. The CDR3 DNA reads TGTGCCAGCAGAACGGGAGTGAAGGAGACCCAGTACTTC. Its translation is CASRTGVKETQYF.